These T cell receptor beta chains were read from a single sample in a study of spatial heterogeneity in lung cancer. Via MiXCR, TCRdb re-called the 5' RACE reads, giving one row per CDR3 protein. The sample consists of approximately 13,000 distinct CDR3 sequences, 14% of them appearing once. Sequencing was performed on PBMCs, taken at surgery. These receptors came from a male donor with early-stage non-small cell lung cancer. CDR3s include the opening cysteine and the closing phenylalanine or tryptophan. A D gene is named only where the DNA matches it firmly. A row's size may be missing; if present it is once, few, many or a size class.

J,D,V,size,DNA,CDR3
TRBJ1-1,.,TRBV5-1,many,TGCGCCAGCAGCTTGGAATCCCGCCGGGGGAACACTGAAGCTTTCTTT,CASSLESRRGNTEAFF
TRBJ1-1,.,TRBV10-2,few,TGCGCCAGAGACGTGGGGGGGAGGAACACTGAAGCTTTCTTT,CARDVGGRNTEAFF
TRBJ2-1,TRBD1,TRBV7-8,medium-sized,TGTGCCAGCAGCTTAAGGAAAAGGGGGCAGAATGAGCAGTTCTTC,CASSLRKRGQNEQFF
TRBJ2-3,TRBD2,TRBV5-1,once,TGCGCCAGCAGTCGGGGGGGCCGGACAGATACGCAGTATTTT,CASSRGGRTDTQYF
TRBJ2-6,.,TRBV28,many,TGTGCCAGCAGTGACAGGTCTGGGGCCAACGTCCTGACTTTC,CASSDRSGANVLTF
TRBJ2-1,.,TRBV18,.,TGTGCCAGCTCACCCTTAGGTGAGGGTTTGAATGAGCAGTTCTTC,CASSPLGEGLNEQFF
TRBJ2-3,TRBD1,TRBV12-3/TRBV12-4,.,TGTGCCAGCAGTCCAAACAGGGGCTCGGCAGATACGCAGTATTTT,CASSPNRGSADTQYF
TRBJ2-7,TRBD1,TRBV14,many,TGTGCCAGCAGCCAGGAGTCCGGGACAGGACCATACGAGCAGTACTTC,CASSQESGTGPYEQYF
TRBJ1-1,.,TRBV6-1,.,TGTGCCAGCAGTGATCAGGGCAACACTGAAGCTTTCTTT,CASSDQGNTEAFF
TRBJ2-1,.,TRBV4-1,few,TGCGCCAGCAGCCAAGATCGAGCGGGTTGGAATGAGCAGTTCTTC,CASSQDRAGWNEQFF
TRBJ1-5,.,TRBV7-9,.,TGTGCCAGCAGCCAAGGCGGCAGGGCTTTCGGCAATCAGCCCCAGCATTTT,CASSQGGRAFGNQPQHF
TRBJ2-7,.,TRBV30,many,TGTGCCTGGAGTGGCTTCAGGGACGCCGAGCAGTACTTC,CAWSGFRDAEQYF
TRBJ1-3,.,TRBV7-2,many,TGTGCCAGCAGCTCTAGCTGGGGCTCTGGAAACACCATATATTTT,CASSSSWGSGNTIYF
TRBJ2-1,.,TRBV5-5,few,TGTGCCAGCAACGCTTTGGTTGACGGTTTTGGTGAGCAGTTCTTC,CASNALVDGFGEQFF
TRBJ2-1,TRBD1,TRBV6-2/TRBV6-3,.,TGTGCCAGCAGTCTGTGGGACAGGTACAATGAGCAGTTCTTC,CASSLWDRYNEQFF
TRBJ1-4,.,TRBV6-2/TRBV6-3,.,TGTGCCAGCAGTTACGGGACGGGAAAACTGTTTTTT,CASSYGTGKLFF
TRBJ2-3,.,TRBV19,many,TGTGCCAGTAGTTACGAGGGGGAAATTACAGATACGCAGTATTTT,CASSYEGEITDTQYF
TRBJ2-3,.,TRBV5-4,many,TGTGCCAGCAGGCGGGGTGTCACAGATACGCAGTATTTT,CASRRGVTDTQYF
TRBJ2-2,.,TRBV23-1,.,TGCGCCAGCAGTCAATCGTACAGACAGAGAGAGAACACCGGGGAGCTGTTTTTT,CASSQSYRQRENTGELFF
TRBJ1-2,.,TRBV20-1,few,TGCAGTGCTAGAGATTGGGAGGATAACTATGGCTACACCTTC,CSARDWEDNYGYTF
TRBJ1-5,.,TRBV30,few,TGTGCCTGGAGTATCGGACAGCTAAATCAGCCCCAGCATTTT,CAWSIGQLNQPQHF
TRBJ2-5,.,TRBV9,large,TGTGCCAGCAGCCCCCGGGACTGGAACACCCCAGAGACCCAGTACTTC,CASSPRDWNTPETQYF
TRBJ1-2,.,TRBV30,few,TGTGCCAGATCCGGGACGAAGGATGGCTACACCTTC,CARSGTKDGYTF
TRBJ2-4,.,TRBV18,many,TGTGCCAGCCCCCTACCGGACATTCAGTACTTC,CASPLPDIQYF
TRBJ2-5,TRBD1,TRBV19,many,TGTGCCAGTAGCCACTGGACAGGCCAGGGCGAGACCCAGTACTTC,CASSHWTGQGETQYF
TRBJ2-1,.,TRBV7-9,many,TGTGCCAGCAGCCCAGACCTGACAGGATCTGAGCAGTTCTTC,CASSPDLTGSEQFF
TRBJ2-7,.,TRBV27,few,TGTGCCAGCAGTCGGACAAGGGAAGGGGATGGGTACTTC,CASSRTREGDGYF
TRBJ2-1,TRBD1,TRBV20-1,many,TGCAGTGCTGTAGACAGGGGCAGCTACAATGAGCAGTTCTTC,CSAVDRGSYNEQFF
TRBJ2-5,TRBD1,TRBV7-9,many,TGTGCCAGCAGCTTACCAGGACAGGGGGCACAAGAGACCCAGTACTTC,CASSLPGQGAQETQYF
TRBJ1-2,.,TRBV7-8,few,TGTGCCAGCAGCTCGTACGGACTAAATAACTATGGCTACACCTTC,CASSSYGLNNYGYTF
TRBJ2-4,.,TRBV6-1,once,TGTGCCAGCAGTGAACAGCAAGGGACGAGGAGAAACATTCAGTACTTC,CASSEQQGTRRNIQYF
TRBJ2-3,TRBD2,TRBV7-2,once,TGTGCCAGCAGCTCCGTGCGGGGGATATCAGATACGCAGTATTTT,CASSSVRGISDTQYF
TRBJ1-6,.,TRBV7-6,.,TGTGCCAGCAGCCCCTACCGGGCCGAAAATTCACCCCTCCACTTT,CASSPYRAENSPLHF
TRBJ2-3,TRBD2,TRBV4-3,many,TGCGCCAGCAGCTACGGGACTACTAGCACAGATACGCAGTATTTT,CASSYGTTSTDTQYF
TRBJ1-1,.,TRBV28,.,TGTGCCAGCAGACTCTTAAACACTGAAGCTTTCTTT,CASRLLNTEAFF
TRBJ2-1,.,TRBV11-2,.,TGTGCCAGCAGCTTAGACGGGGGCCTCTCCTACAATGAGCAGTTCTTC,CASSLDGGLSYNEQFF
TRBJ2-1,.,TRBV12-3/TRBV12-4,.,TGTGCCAGCAGAGGCTTCTACAATGAGCAGTTCTTC,CASRGFYNEQFF
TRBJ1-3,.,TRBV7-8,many,TGTGCCAGCAGCTTAGGAGCTAAGGGCAACTCTGGAAACACCATATATTTT,CASSLGAKGNSGNTIYF
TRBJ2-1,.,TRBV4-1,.,TGCGCCAGCAGCCGAGCAGAAGGAATGCGTAAGTTCTTC,CASSRAEGMRKFF
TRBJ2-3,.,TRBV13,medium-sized,TGTGCCAGCAGCTTAGGCGGGGGCTCTTCGGATACGCAGTATTTT,CASSLGGGSSDTQYF
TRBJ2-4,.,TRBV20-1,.,TGCAGTGCTCCTGACCCCTTTTGGGGGGACATTCAGTACTTC,CSAPDPFWGDIQYF
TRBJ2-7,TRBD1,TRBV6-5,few,TGTGCCAGCAGCTCACCAGGACAGGGCCGCTCCTACGAGCAGTACTTC,CASSSPGQGRSYEQYF
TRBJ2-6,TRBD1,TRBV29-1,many,TGCAGCGTCGTGGACAGGGGAGAAGCTGGGGCCAACGTCCTGACTTTC,CSVVDRGEAGANVLTF
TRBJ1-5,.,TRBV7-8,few,TGTGCCAGCAGCTTAGCTGGGGGTCCCTATCAGCCCCAGCATTTT,CASSLAGGPYQPQHF
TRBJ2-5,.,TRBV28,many,TGTGCCAGCAGTGGGGATGGCGGGACCCAGTACTTC,CASSGDGGTQYF
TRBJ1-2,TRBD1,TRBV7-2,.,TGTGCCAGCAGCTCCGGACAGGGAATCTATGGCTACACCTTC,CASSSGQGIYGYTF
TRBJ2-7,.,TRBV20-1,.,TGCAGTGCTAGAGGGGACGTAGTCTACGAGCAGTACTTC,CSARGDVVYEQYF
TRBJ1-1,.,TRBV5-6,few,TGTGCCAGCAGCCCAGACTCGGGAAGGTGGACTGAAGCTTTCTTT,CASSPDSGRWTEAFF
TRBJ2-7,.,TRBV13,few,TGTGCCAGCAGTGGGGGTTCCTACGAGCAGTACTTC,CASSGGSYEQYF
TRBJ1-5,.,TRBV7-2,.,TGTGCCAGCAGCTTCGCAGGTGGATACAATCAGCCCCAGCATTTT,CASSFAGGYNQPQHF
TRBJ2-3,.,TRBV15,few,TGTGCCACCAGCAGGGCCCCGGGGGCAGATACGCAGTATTTT,CATSRAPGADTQYF
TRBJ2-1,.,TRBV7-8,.,TGTGCCAGCAGCAAAGACAGGCCCGCCTACAATGAGCAGTTCTTC,CASSKDRPAYNEQFF
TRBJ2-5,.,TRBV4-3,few,TGCGCCAGCAGCCAAGGAGGAGTAGCTGGGTACCAAGAGACCCAGTACTTC,CASSQGGVAGYQETQYF
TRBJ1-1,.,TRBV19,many,TGTGCCAGTAGCCCCGCCAGGGCGGGCACTGAAGCTTTCTTT,CASSPARAGTEAFF
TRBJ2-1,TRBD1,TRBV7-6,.,TGTGCCAGCAGCTCACCGGGACAGGCCTACAATGAGCAGTTCTTC,CASSSPGQAYNEQFF